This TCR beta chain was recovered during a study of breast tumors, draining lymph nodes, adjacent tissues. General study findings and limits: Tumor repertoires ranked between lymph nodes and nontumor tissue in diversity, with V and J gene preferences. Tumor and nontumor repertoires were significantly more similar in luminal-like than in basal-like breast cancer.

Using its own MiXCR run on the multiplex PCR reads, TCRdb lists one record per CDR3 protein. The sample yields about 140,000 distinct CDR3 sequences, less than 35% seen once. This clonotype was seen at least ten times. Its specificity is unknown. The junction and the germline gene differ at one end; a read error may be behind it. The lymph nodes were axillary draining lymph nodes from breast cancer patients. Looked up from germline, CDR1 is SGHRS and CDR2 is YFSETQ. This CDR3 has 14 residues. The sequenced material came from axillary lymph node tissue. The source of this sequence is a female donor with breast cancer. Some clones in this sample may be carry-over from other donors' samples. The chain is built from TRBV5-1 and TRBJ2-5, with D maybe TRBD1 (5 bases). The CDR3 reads CASRPVPGQDTQYF. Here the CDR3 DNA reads TGCGCCAGCAGACCAGTACCAGGGCAAGACACCCAGTACTTC. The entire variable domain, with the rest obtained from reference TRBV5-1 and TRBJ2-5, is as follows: KAGVTQTPRYLIKTRGQQVTLSCSPISGHRSVSWYQQTPGQGLQFLFEYFSETQRNKGNFPGRFSGRQFSNSRSEMNVSTLELGDSALYLCASRPVPGQDTQYFGPGTRLLVL.